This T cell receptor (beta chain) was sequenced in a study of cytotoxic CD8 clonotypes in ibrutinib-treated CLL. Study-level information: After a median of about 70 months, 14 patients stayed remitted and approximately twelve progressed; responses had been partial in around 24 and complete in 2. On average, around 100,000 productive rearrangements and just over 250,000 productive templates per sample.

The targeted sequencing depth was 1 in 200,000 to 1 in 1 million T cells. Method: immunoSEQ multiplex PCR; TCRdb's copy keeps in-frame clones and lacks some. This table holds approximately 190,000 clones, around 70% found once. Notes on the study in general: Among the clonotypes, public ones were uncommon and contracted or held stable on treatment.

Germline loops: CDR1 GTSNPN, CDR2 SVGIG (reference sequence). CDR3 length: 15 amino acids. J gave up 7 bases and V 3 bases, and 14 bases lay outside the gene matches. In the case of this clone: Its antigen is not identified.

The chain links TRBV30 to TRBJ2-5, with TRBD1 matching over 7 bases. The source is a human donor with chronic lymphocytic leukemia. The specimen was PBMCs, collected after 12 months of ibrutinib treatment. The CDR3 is CAWRAPGRTGGTQYF. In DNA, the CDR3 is TGTGCCTGGAGGGCCCCTGGACGGACAGGCGGGACCCAGTACTTC.